A single T cell receptor (beta chain) is shown here with its context. Its antigen is unidentified. Amplification used 60 Vbeta primers and 13 Jbeta primers. Data came from immunoSEQ multiplex PCR; TCRdb stores just in-frame clones and leaves some out. The table includes 150,000 to 200,000 clones, 80% detected once. The sample is drawn from a study of cytomegalovirus exposure and HLA in healthy donors. Overall study results and limits: Highest at DRB1 and lowest at HLA-C, TCR association rates differed among HLA loci in a later analysis. The CMV antigen specificity of three CMV-associated chains was confirmed through in vitro analysis. A later analysis reported that several of the most significant clusters appeared to be linked to common viral pathogens, among them Epstein-Barr virus.

Germline V gives CDR1 LNHNV, CDR2 YYDKDF (reference sequence). This CDR3 has 20 amino acids. J gave up 4 bases and V 0 bases, and 17 bases lay outside the gene matches. The source of this sequence is a man aged 25-45 years in good health and CMV-seropositive. The sequenced material came from PBMCs. This chain connects TRBV15 to TRBJ2-2; 7 positions match TRBD2. Here the CDR3 DNA reads TGTGCCACCAGCAGAGATTTCCAGCGGGAACTCGTTTTCGGCACCGGGGAGCTGTTTTTT. This gives the protein CATSRDFQRELVFGTGELFF.